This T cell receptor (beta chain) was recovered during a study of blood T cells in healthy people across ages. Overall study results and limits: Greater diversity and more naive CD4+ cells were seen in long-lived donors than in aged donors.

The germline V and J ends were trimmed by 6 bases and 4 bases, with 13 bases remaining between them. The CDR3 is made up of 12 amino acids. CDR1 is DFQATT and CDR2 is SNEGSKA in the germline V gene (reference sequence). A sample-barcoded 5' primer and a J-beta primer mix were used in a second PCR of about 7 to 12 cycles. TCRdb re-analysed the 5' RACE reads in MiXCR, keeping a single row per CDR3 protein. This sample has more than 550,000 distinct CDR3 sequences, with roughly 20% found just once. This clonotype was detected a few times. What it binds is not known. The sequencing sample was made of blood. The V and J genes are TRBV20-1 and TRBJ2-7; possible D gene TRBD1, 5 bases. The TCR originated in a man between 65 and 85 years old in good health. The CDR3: CSALLQGYEQYF. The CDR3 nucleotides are TGCAGTGCCTTACTCCAGGGATACGAGCAGTACTTC.